Following are 5 T cell receptor beta chains from one sample sequenced in a study of T cell responses to AZD1222 COVID-19 vaccine. Method: immunoSEQ multiplex PCR; TCRdb's copy keeps in-frame clones and lacks some. Altogether some 120,000 clones are present, approximately 84% being singletons, with the ten largest covering 6% to 8%. This sample comprised peripheral blood, obtained on day 0 of AZD1222 vaccination. The receptor set was obtained from an adult in good health.

V usage is TRBV5-1 and J usage is TRBJ2-7, with 9 bases identical to TRBD1. Germline CDR1 SGHRS, CDR2 YFSETQ. The J segment lost 1 base and the V segment lost 5 bases, leaving 4 bases of the junction unmatched. CDR3 size: 14 residues. Written as DNA, the CDR3 is TGCGCCAGCAGATTGACAGGGGGGTCCTACGAGCAGTACTTC. It translates to CASRLTGGSYEQYF.

With regard to this clone: Possible read error: a much larger clone is one base away. Other DNA sequences in this specimen translate into the identical CDR3. The rearrangement uses TRBV6-4 and TRBJ2-1; TRBD1 matches 11 bases. CDR3 size: 14 residues. The trim removed 2 bases at V and 7 bases at J, leaving 1 base unmatched. The germline V gene has CDR1 MRHNA and CDR2 SNTAGT. The CDR3 DNA reads as TGTGCCAGCAGTGACGGGACAGGGGGGAATGAGCAGTTCTTC. Residues: CASSDGTGGNEQFF.

The gene calls are TRBV28 and TRBJ2-7; 7 bases map to TRBD2. The V segment lost 4 bases and the J segment 2 bases; nucleotides outside the gene matches: 8. Germline CDR1 is MDHEN and CDR2 is SYDVKM. The CDR3 sequence is 15 residues long. CDR3 in amino acids: CASSSASGGAYEQYF. Here the CDR3 DNA reads TGTGCCAGCAGTTCCGCCTCTGGGGGGGCCTACGAGCAGTACTTC.

This chain connects TRBV5-4 to TRBJ2-7; unclear D gene. The germline CDR1 and CDR2 sequences are SGHNT and YYREEE (reference sequence). CDR3 length: 13 amino acids. V lost 0 bases and J 3 bases, leaving 7 bases between the germline ends. This CDR3 reads CASSLGHGYEQYF. In DNA, the CDR3 is TGTGCCAGCAGCTTGGGCCACGGCTACGAGCAGTACTTC.

This rearrangement joins TRBV5-1 to TRBJ1-5, with a tentative D call TRBD1 (6 bases). Germline-derived CDR1 and CDR2 are SGHRS and YFSETQ. Trimming took off 4 bases at V and 6 bases at J, with 17 bases between the two ends. This CDR3 is 15 amino acids long. The DNA for the CDR3 is TGCGCCAGCAGCCCGGGGGCAGGGAGAGGTCAGCCCCAGCATTTT. This codes for CASSPGAGRGQPQHF. Full variable domain (remainder filled in from reference TRBV5-1 and TRBJ1-5): KAGVTQTPRYLIKTRGQQVTLSCSPISGHRSVSWYQQTPGQGLQFLFEYFSETQRNKGNFPGRFSGRQFSNSRSEMNVSTLELGDSALYLCASSPGAGRGQPQHFGDGTRLSIL.